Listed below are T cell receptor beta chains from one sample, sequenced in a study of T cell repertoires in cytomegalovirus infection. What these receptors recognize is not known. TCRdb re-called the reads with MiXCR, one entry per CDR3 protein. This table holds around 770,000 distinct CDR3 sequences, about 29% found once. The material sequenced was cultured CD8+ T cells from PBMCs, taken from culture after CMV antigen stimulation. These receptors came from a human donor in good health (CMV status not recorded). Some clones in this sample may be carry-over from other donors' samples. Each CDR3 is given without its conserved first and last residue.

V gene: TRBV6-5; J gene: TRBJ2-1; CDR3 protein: ASSPLVGQGAYEQF
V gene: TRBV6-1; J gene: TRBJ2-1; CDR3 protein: ATQGVREQF
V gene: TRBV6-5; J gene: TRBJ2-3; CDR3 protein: ASSYLGRGVTDTQY
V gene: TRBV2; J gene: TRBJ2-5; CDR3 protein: ASSGEVSGEETQY
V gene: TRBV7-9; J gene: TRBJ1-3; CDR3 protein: ASSLIRGISGNTIY
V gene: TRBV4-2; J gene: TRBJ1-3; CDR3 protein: ASSRLNTIY
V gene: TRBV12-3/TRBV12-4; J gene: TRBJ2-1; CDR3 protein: ASNTGTVFNEQF
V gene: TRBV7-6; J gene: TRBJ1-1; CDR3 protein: ASSLVRGDEAF
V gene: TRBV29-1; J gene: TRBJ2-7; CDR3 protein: SVEDRNYEQY
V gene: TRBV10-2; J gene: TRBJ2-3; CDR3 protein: ASSGGEGPGTQY